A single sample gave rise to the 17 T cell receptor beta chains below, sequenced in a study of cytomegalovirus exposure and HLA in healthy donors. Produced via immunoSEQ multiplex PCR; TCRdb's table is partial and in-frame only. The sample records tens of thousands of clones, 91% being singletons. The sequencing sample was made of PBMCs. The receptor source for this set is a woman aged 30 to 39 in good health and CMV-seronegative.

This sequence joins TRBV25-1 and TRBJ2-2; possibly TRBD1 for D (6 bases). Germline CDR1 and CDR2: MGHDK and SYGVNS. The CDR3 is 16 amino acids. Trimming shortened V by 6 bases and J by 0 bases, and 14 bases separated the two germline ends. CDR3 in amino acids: CASRQRTDANTGELFF. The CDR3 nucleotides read TGTGCCAGCAGACAACGGACAGACGCGAACACCGGGGAGCTGTTTTTT. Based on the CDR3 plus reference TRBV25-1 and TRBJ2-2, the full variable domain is EADIYQTPRYLVIGTGKKITLECSQTMGHDKMYWYQQDPGMELHLIHYSYGVNSTEKGDLSSESTVSRIRTEHFPLTLESARPSHTSQYLCASRQRTDANTGELFFGEGSRLTVL.

The DNA of the CDR3 is TGTGCCAGCAGCTTAGAAGGGACAGGGCGCTCCTACAATGAGCAGTTCTTC. Amino acid sequence: CASSLEGTGRSYNEQFF. The chain couples TRBV7-2 to TRBJ2-1; 9 bases align to TRBD1. The germline gives CDR1 SGHTA, CDR2 FQGNSA. Unmatched junction bases numbered 4, after V lost 1 base and J lost 0 bases. CDR3 length: 17 residues.

The CDR3 sequence: CASKTVGEDEQFF. CDR3 nucleotides: TGTGCCAGCAAGACAGTCGGAGAGGATGAGCAGTTCTTC. V is TRBV27 and J is TRBJ2-1; a weak D match, TRBD1 (5 bases). The CDR3 is made up of 13 amino acids. The ends were cut back, 7 bases at V and 8 bases at J, with 15 bases in the middle. Germline V gene lookup returns CDR1 MNHEY and CDR2 SMNVEV (reference sequence).

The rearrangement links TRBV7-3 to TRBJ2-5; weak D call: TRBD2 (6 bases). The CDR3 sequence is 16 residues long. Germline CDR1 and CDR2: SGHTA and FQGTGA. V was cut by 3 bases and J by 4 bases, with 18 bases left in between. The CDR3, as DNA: TGTGCCAGCAGCTTTTCCTTTAGCGGAACACGAGAGACCCAGTACTTC. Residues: CASSFSFSGTRETQYF. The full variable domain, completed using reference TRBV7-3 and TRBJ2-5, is GAGVSQTPSNKVTEKGKYVELRCDPISGHTALYWYRQSLGQGPEFLIYFQGTGAADDSGLPNDRFFAVRPEGSVSTLKIQRTERGDSAVYLCASSFSFSGTRETQYFGPGTRLLVL.

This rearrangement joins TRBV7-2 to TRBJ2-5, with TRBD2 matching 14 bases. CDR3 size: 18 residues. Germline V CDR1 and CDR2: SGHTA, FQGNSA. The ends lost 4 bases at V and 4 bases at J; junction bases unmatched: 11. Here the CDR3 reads CASSSRRGLAGVPETQYF. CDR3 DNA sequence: TGTGCCAGCAGCTCCCGACGGGGACTAGCGGGAGTTCCAGAGACCCAGTACTTC. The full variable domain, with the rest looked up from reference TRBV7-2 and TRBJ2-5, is GAGVSQSPSNKVTEKGKDVELRCDPISGHTALYWYRQSLGQGLEFLIYFQGNSAPDKSGLPSDRFSAERTGGSVSTLTIQRTQQEDSAVYLCASSSRRGLAGVPETQYFGPGTRLLVL.

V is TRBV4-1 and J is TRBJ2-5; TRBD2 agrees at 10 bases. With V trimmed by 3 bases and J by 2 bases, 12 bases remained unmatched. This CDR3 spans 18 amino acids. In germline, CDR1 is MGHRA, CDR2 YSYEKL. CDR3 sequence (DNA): TGCGCCAGCAGCCATATAGCGGGGGGTCTGGTCTTACAAGAGACCCAGTACTTC. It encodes CASSHIAGGLVLQETQYF.

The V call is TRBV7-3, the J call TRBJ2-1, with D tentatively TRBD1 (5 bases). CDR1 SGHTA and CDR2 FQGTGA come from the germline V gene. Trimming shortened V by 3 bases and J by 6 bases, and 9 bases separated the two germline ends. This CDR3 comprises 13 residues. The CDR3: CASSFSGINEQFF. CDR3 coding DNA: TGTGCCAGCAGCTTCTCAGGGATCAATGAGCAGTTCTTC.

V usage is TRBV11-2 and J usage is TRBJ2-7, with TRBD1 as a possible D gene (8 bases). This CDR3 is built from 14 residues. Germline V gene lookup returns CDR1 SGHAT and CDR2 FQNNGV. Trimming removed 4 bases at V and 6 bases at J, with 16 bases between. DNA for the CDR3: TGTGCCAGCAGCTCCTACAGGGGGGGTGGCGAGCAGTACTTC. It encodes CASSSYRGGGEQYF.

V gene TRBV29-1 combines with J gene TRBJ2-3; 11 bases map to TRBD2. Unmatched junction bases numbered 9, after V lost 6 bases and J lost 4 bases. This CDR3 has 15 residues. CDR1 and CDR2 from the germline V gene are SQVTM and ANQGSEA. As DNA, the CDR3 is TGCAGCGTGACCTTTAGCGGGAGGGCCGCAGATACGCAGTATTTT. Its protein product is CSVTFSGRAADTQYF.

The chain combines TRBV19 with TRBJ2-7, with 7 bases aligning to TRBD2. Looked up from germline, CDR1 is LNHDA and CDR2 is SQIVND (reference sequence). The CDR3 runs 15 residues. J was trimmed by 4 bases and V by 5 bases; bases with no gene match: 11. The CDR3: CASSVGASGLYEQYF. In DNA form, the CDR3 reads TGTGCCAGTAGTGTAGGAGCTAGCGGCCTTTACGAGCAGTACTTC.

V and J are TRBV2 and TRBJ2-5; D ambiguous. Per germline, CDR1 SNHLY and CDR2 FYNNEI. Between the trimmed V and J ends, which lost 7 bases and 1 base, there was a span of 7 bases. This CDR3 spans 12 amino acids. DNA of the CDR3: TGTGCCAGCAATTCGTTCCAAGAGACCCAGTACTTC. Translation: CASNSFQETQYF.

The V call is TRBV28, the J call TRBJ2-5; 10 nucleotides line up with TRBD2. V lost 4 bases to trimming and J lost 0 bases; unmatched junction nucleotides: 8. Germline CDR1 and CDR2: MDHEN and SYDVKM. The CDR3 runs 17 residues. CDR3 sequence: CASSSGLAEGNQETQYF. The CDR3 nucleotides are TGTGCCAGCAGTTCAGGACTAGCGGAAGGAAACCAAGAGACCCAGTACTTC.

The CDR3 DNA reads as TGTGCCAGCAGCGCGCGGACAGTCTCTGGAAACACCATATATTTT. This sequence encodes CASSARTVSGNTIYF. The genes are TRBV9 and TRBJ1-3; tentatively, D is TRBD1 (6 bases). The germline CDR1 and CDR2 sequences are SGDLS and YYNGEE. Deletions cut 3 bases from V and 0 bases from J, with 10 bases between. CDR3 length: 15 amino acids.

CDR3 DNA sequence: TGTGCCAGCAGTCTAAAAGGGGCCCCCACAGATACGCAGTATTTT. Translation: CASSLKGAPTDTQYF. The chain couples TRBV28 to TRBJ2-3; D may be TRBD1 (5 bases). CDR1 and CDR2 from the germline V gene are MDHEN and SYDVKM. The CDR3 has 15 amino acids. The V and J ends lost 5 bases and 2 bases respectively, with 14 bases between them.

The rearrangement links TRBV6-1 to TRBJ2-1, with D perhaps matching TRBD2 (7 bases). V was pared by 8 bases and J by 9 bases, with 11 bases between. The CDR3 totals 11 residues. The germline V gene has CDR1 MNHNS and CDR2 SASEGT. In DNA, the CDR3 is TGTGCCAGCTCGGGGGGCCCTGAGCAGTTCTTC. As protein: CASSGGPEQFF.

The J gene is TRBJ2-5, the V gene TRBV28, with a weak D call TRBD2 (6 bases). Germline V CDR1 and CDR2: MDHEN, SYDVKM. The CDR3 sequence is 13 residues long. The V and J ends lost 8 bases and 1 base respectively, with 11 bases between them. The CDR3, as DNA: TGTGCCAGCGGTGTGGGGGGCCAAGAGACCCAGTACTTC. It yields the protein CASGVGGQETQYF.

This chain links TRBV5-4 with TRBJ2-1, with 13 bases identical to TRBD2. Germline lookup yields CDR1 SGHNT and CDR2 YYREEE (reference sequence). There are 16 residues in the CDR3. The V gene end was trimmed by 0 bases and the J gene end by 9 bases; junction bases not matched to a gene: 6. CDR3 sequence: CASSLELAGGRSEQFF. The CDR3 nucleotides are TGTGCCAGCAGCTTGGAACTAGCGGGAGGGCGTAGTGAGCAGTTCTTC.